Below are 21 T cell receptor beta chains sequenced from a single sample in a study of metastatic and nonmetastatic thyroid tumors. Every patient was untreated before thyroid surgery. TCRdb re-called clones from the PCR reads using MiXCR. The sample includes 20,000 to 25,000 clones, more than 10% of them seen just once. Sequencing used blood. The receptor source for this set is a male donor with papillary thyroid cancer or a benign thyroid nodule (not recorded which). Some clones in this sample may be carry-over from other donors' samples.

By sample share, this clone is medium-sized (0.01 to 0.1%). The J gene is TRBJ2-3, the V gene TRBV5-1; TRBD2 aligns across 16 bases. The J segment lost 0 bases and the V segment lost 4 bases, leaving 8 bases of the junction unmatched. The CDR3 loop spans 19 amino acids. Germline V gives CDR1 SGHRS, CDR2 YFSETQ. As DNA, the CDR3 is TGCGCCAGCAGCAGGGGACTAGCGGGAGGGCCTCCTAGCACAGATACGCAGTATTTT. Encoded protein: CASSRGLAGGPPSTDTQYF.

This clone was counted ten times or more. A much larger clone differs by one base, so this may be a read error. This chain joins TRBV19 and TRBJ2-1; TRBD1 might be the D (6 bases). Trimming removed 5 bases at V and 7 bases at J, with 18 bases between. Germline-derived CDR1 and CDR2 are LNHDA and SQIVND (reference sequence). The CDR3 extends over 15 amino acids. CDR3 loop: CASSGRRTQGNEQFF. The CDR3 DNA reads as TGTGCCAGTAGTGGGCGAAGGACCCAGGGGAATGAGCAGTTCTTC. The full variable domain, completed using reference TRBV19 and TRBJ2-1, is DGGITQSPKYLFRKEGQNVTLSCEQNLNHDAMYWYRQDPGQGLRLIYYSQIVNDFQKGDIAEGYSVSREKKESFPLTVTSAQKNPTAFYLCASSGRRTQGNEQFFGPGTRLTVL.

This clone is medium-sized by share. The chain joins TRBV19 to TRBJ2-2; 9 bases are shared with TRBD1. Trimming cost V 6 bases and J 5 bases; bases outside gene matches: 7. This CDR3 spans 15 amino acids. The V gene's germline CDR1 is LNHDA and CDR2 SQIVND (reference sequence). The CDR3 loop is CASRIWDRVTGELFF. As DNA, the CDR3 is TGTGCCAGTAGGATATGGGACAGGGTTACCGGGGAGCTGTTTTTT.

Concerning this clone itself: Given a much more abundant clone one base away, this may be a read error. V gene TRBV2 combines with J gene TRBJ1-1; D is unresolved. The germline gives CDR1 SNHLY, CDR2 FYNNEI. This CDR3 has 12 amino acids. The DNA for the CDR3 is TGTGCCAGCATGGTAATGAACACTGAAGCTTTCTTC. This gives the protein CASMVMNTEAFF.

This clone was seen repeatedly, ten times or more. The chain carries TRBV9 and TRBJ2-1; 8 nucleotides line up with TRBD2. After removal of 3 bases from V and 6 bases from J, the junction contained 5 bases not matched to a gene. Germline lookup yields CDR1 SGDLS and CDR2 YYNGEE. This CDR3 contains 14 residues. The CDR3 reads CASSERELTNEQFF. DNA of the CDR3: TGTGCCAGCAGCGAGCGGGAGCTCACCAATGAGCAGTTCTTC.

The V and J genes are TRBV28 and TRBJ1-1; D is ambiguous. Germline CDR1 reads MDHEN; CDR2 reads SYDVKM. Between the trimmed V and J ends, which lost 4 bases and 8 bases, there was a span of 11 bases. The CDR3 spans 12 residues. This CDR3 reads CASSYYGLEAFF. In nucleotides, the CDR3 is TGTGCCAGCAGTTATTACGGACTCGAAGCTTTCTTT.

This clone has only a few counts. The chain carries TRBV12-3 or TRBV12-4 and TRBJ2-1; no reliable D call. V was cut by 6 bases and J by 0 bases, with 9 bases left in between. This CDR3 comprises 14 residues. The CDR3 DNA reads TGTGCCAGCAGCCCTACTCTCTCCTACAATGAGCAGTTCTTC. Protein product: CASSPTLSYNEQFF.

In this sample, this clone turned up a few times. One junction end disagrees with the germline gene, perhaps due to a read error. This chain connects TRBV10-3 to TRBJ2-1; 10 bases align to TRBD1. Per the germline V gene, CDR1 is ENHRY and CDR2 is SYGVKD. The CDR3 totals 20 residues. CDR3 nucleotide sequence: TGTGCCCTCAGGGCGATTAACTCAACCCGGGGGACAGGGGTCTACAATGAGCAGTTCTTC. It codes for CALRAINSTRGTGVYNEQFF.

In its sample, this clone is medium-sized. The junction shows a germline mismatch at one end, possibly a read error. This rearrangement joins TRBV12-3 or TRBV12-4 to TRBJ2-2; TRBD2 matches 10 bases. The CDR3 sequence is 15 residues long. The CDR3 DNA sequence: TGTGCCAGCAGTCTAGCGGGGGTAAACACCGGGGAGCTGTTTTTT. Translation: CASSLAGVNTGELFF.

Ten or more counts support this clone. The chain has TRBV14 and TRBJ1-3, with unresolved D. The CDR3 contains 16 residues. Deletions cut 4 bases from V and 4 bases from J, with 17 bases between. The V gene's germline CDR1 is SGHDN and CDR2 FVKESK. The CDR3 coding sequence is TGTGCCAGCAGCCCCATCTCGGGCACAGAGGGAAACACCATATATTTT. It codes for CASSPISGTEGNTIYF.

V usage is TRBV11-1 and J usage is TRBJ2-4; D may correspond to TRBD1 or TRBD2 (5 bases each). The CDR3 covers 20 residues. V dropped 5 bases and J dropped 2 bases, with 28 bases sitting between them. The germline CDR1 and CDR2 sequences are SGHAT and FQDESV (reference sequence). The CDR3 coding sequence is TGTGCCAGCAGCCGAGGAAGACCGGGGCCAGGCCCTTGGACCAAAAACATTCAGTACTTC. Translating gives CASSRGRPGPGPWTKNIQYF.

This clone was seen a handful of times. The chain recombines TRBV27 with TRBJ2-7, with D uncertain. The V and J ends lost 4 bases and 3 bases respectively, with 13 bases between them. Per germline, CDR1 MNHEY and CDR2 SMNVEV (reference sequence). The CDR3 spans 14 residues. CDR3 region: CASSSLGFSYEQYF. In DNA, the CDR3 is TGTGCCAGCAGTTCCCTGGGATTTAGCTACGAGCAGTACTTC.

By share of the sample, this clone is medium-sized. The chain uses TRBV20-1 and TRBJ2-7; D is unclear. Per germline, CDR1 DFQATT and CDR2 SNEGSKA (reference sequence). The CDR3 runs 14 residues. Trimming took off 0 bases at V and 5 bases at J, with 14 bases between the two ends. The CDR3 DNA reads TGCAGTGCTAGAGACCCGCGTTCGTTCCACGAGCAGTACTTC. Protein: CSARDPRSFHEQYF.

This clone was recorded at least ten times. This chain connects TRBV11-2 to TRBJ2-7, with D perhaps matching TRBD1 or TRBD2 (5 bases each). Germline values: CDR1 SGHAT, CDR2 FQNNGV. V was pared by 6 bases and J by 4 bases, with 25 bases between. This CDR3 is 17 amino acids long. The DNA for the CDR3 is TGTGCCAGCAGATCTAGAGGGGTTGGGCTCATTCCATACGAGCAGTACTTC. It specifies CASRSRGVGLIPYEQYF.

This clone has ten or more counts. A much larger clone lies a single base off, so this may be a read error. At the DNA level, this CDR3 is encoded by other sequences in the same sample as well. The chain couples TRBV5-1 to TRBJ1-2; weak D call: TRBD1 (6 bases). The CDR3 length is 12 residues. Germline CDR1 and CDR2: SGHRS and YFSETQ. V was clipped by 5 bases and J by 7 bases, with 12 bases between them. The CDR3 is CASSPDRGGYTF. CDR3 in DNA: TGCGCCAGCAGTCCGGACAGAGGTGGCTACACCTTC.

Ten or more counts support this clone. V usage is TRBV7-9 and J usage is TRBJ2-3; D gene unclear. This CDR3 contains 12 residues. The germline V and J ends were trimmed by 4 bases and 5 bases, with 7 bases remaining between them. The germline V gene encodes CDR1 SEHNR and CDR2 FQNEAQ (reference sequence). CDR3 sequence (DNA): TGTGCCAGCAGCTCCGGTTTAGATACGCAGTATTTT. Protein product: CASSSGLDTQYF.

This CDR3 reads CASSTPRGRTTDTQYF. The CDR3 DNA sequence: TGTGCCAGCAGCACCCCCCGGGGCCGCACCACAGATACGCAGTATTTT. This chain joins TRBV7-8 and TRBJ2-3, with D perhaps given as TRBD1 or TRBD2 (5 bases each). V shed 5 bases and J shed 2 bases, with 17 bases lying between them. The CDR3 runs to 16 residues. Germline loops: CDR1 SGHVS, CDR2 FQNEAQ.

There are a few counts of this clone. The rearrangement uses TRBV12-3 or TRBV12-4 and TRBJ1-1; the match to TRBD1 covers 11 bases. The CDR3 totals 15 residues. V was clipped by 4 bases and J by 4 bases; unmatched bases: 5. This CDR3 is CASSSLGQGGTEAFF. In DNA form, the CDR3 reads TGTGCCAGCAGTTCCTTGGGACAGGGGGGCACTGAAGCTTTCTTT.

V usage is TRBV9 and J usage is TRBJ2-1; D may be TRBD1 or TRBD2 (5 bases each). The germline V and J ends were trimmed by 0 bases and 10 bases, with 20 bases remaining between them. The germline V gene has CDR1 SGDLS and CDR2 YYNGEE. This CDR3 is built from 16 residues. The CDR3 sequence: CASSVGNSRVGDEQFF. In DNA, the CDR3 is TGTGCCAGCAGCGTAGGGAACTCCCGCGTGGGGGACGAGCAGTTCTTC.

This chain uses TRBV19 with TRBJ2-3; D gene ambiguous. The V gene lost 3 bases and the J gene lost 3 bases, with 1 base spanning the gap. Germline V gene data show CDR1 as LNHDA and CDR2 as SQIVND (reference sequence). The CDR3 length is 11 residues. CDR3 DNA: TGTGCCAGTAGTATTACAGATACGCAGTATTTT. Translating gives CASSITDTQYF.

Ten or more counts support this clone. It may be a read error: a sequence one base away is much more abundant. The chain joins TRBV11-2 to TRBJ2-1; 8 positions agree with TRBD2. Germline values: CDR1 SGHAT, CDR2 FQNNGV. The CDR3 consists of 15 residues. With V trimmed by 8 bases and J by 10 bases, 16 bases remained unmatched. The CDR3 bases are TGTGCCAGCTCTGGGAAGCGGGAGTCCCTCAGGGAGCAGTTCTTC. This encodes CASSGKRESLREQFF.